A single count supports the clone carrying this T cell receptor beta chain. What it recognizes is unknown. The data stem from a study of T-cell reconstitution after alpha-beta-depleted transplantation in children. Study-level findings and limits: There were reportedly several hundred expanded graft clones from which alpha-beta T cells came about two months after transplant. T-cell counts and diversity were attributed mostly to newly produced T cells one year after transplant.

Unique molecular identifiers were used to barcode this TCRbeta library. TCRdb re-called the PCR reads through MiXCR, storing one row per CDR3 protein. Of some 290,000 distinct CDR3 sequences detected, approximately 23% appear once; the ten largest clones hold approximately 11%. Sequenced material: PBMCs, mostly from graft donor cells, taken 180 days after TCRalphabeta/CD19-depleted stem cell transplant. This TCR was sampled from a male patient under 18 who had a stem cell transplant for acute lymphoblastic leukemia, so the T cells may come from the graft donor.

The CDR3 DNA is TGTGCCAGCAGTTTAGGGGCAGGCCGGGAGACCCAGTACTTC. Translating gives CASSLGAGRETQYF. V gene TRBV12-3 or TRBV12-4 combines with J gene TRBJ2-5; no reliable D call. The CDR3 loop spans 14 amino acids. V was clipped by 1 base and J by 5 bases, with 11 bases between them.